Below, 20 T cell receptor beta chains from the same sample are listed, as sequenced in a study of blood T cell repertoires in COVID-19. Here immunoSEQ multiplex PCR was the method, and the copy in TCRdb shows in-frame clones only, minus some. The table has some 74,000 clones, nearly 80% seen once. The sequenced sample was peripheral blood. The receptors were sampled from a human donor in a cohort sampled during active COVID-19.

V and J are TRBV4-3 and TRBJ1-2, with D possibly being TRBD1 (6 bases). This CDR3 is 14 amino acids long. In germline, CDR1 is LGHNA, CDR2 YSLEER. V dropped 0 bases and J dropped 1 base, with 6 bases sitting between them. The CDR3 region is CASSQDRGNYGYTF. In nucleotides, the CDR3 is TGCGCCAGCAGCCAAGACAGGGGTAACTATGGCTACACCTTC.

The V gene is TRBV27, the J gene TRBJ2-7, with 8 bases aligning to TRBD2. Germline lookup yields CDR1 MNHEY and CDR2 SMNVEV (reference sequence). This CDR3 has 16 residues. After removal of 4 bases from V and 1 base from J, the junction contained 9 bases not matched to a gene. The CDR3 reads CASSYGGAQTSYEQYF. The CDR3 DNA reads TGTGCCAGCAGTTACGGGGGGGCGCAAACGTCCTACGAGCAGTACTTC.

This rearrangement joins TRBV7-2 to TRBJ2-2; 9 bases are shared with TRBD2. Germline CDR1 is SGHTA and CDR2 is FQGNSA. J lost 4 bases, V lost 1 base, and 7 bases had no gene match. This CDR3 is 17 amino acids long. The CDR3 sequence: CASSLELLAGPTGELFF. CDR3 bases: TGTGCCAGCAGCTTAGAATTGCTAGCGGGACCCACCGGGGAGCTGTTTTTT.

This clone was recorded only once. The V gene is TRBV6-6, the J gene TRBJ2-7; TRBD1 is a possible D gene (5 bases). The CDR3 runs to 13 residues. Germline CDR1 and CDR2: MNHNY and SVGAGI (reference sequence). V was clipped by 6 bases and J by 4 bases, with 13 bases between them. The CDR3 DNA reads as TGTGCCAGCAGAACCTCAGGGCGATACGAGCAGTACGTC. Its translation: CASRTSGRYEQYV.

The V call is TRBV10-3, the J call TRBJ2-5; 10 bases map to TRBD1. V dropped 6 bases and J dropped 5; count of bases not matched to a gene: 6. The CDR3 is made up of 14 amino acids. The V gene's germline CDR1 is ENHRY and CDR2 SYGVKD. CDR3 in DNA: TGTGCCATCAGGGGGACAGGGGCAGGGGAGACCCAGTACTTC. This encodes CAIRGTGAGETQYF.

CDR3 amino acids: CASSLSPGQAVYGYTF. CDR3 DNA: TGTGCCAGCAGTTTGTCCCCGGGACAGGCGGTCTATGGCTACACCTTC. The rearrangement uses TRBV6-2 or TRBV6-3 and TRBJ1-2; 8 bases fit TRBD1. The length of the CDR3 is 16 residues. The germline gives CDR1 MNHEY, CDR2 SVGEGT. The J segment lost 4 bases and the V segment lost 4 bases, leaving 11 bases of the junction unmatched.

The rearrangement links TRBV23-1 to TRBJ1-2; D not certain. TRBV23-1 is labeled an ORF, and its function is uncertain. Trimming took off 2 bases at V and 4 bases at J, with 20 bases between the two ends. The CDR3 extends over 17 amino acids. For the CDR3, the DNA is TGCGCCAGCAGTCAACTTGAGGTGACCGTAGGCTTCTATGGCTACACCTTC. The encoded protein is CASSQLEVTVGFYGYTF.

This sequence joins TRBV6-2 or TRBV6-3 and TRBJ2-5, with 11 bases fitting TRBD1. The germline gives CDR1 MNHEY, CDR2 SVGEGT. The CDR3 extends over 15 amino acids. V lost 5 bases and J lost 4; bases outside the gene matches: 6. The CDR3: CASSPDRGLRETQYF. The DNA for the CDR3 is TGTGCCAGCAGTCCGGACAGGGGGCTTCGAGAGACCCAGTACTTC.

The CDR3 region has the DNA TGTGCCAGCAGCTTAGAGGCAGGGGGCTTGGCCCAGTACTTC. It translates to CASSLEAGGLAQYF. The V gene is TRBV7-2, the J gene TRBJ2-5; 8 bases map to TRBD1. CDR3 length: 14 amino acids. CDR1 and CDR2 (germline): SGHTA, FQGNSA. V trimming: 1 base; J trimming: 9 bases; junction bases outside the gene matches: 7.

This chain links TRBV7-2 with TRBJ1-5; 9 bases fit TRBD1. This CDR3 is 15 amino acids long. Germline V gene lookup returns CDR1 SGHTA and CDR2 FQGNSA. The trim removed 4 bases at V and 2 bases at J, leaving 3 bases unmatched. The CDR3 DNA reads as TGTGCCAGCAGCTCGGGACAGGGAGGCAATCAGCCCCAGCATTTT. Translated: CASSSGQGGNQPQHF.

The genes are TRBV9 and TRBJ2-7; TRBD1 aligns across 11 bases. The CDR3 spans 14 residues. After removal of 3 bases from V and 3 bases from J, the junction contained 2 bases not matched to a gene. Germline assignment: CDR1 SGDLS and CDR2 YYNGEE. The CDR3 bases are TGTGCCAGCAGCGCCGGGACAGGGGGCTACGAGCAGTACTTC. It translates to CASSAGTGGYEQYF.

V usage is TRBV12-3 or TRBV12-4 and J usage is TRBJ1-5; perhaps TRBD1 as D (6 bases). Trimming removed 7 bases at V and 7 bases at J, with 14 bases between. This CDR3 is built from 13 residues. Here the CDR3 DNA reads TGTGCCAGCACTCGGGACATCCAGCAGCCCCAGCATTTT. This gives the protein CASTRDIQQPQHF.

This clone has a handful of counts. The CDR3, as DNA: TGTGCCACCAGCAGCGGACTAGAGTTGAGTAATGAGCAGTTCTTC. This gives the protein CATSSGLELSNEQFF. The V and J genes are TRBV15 and TRBJ2-1; 7 bases match TRBD2. CDR1 is LNHNV, CDR2 YYDKDF, per germline (reference sequence). The CDR3 is made up of 15 amino acids. Germline trimming cut 3 bases from V and 7 bases from J; bases unmatched to any gene: 9.

The table lists this clone with a few counts. The rearrangement links TRBV27 to TRBJ2-7; D perhaps matches TRBD1 (6 bases). The CDR3 consists of 14 residues. The germline V and J ends were trimmed by 2 bases and 6 bases, with 14 bases remaining between them. The germline V gene has CDR1 MNHEY and CDR2 SMNVEV (reference sequence). The CDR3 is CASSLGQGYGEQYF. The CDR3 DNA follows: TGTGCCAGCAGTTTAGGGCAGGGGTATGGCGAGCAGTACTTC.

The chain has TRBV20-1 and TRBJ1-2; 8 nucleotides align to TRBD1. From germline, CDR1 is DFQATT and CDR2 SNEGSKA (reference sequence). V trimming: 3 bases; J trimming: 4 bases; junction bases outside the gene matches: 13. The CDR3 loop spans 16 amino acids. This chain's CDR3 is CSASHNSQGVGYGYTF. The CDR3 DNA sequence: TGCAGTGCTAGTCATAATTCACAGGGGGTAGGCTATGGCTACACCTTC.

The V call is TRBV5-1, the J call TRBJ1-1, with unresolved D. Trimming removed 2 bases at V and 0 bases at J, with 11 bases between. Germline CDR1 reads SGHRS; CDR2 reads YFSETQ. This CDR3 is 15 amino acids long. CDR3 in amino acids: CASSLYGHMNTEAFF. CDR3 coding DNA: TGCGCCAGCAGCTTATACGGTCATATGAACACTGAAGCTTTCTTT.

This rearrangement joins TRBV11-3 to TRBJ2-3; 7 nucleotides match TRBD1. The length of the CDR3 is 15 residues. Germline-derived CDR1 and CDR2 are SGHNT and YENEEA. The J segment lost 6 bases and the V segment lost 3 bases, leaving 9 bases of the junction unmatched. The CDR3: CASSFGTVGWDTQYF. Here the CDR3 DNA reads TGTGCCAGCAGCTTCGGGACAGTCGGCTGGGATACGCAGTATTTT.

This clone was detected once. This sequence joins TRBV21-1 and TRBJ2-1; the table's TRBD2 call for D was not verified on the DNA. TRBV21-1 is classified as a pseudogene. The CDR3 has 17 residues. DNA for the CDR3: TGTGCCAGCAGCAAAGAGGCACTAGCGGGAGCCTACAATGAGCAGTTCTTC. It translates to CASSKEALAGAYNEQFF.

The chain is built from TRBV6-2 or TRBV6-3 and TRBJ2-7; weak D call: TRBD2 (6 bases). Trimming pared 2 bases from V and 3 bases from J, leaving 14 bases between. The CDR3 runs to 15 residues. In germline, CDR1 is MNHEY, CDR2 SVGEGT. For the CDR3, the DNA is TGTGCCAGCAGTTACGGCCAGGGTAGCGGCTACGAGCAGTACGTC. It yields the protein CASSYGQGSGYEQYV.

The genes are TRBV7-9 and TRBJ1-6; D ambiguous. The CDR3 sequence is 15 residues long. With 7 bases removed from V and 7 bases from J, the gap between germline ends came to 17 bases. Germline V lookup: CDR1 SEHNR, CDR2 FQNEAQ (reference sequence). CDR3 sequence (DNA): TGTGCCAGCACCACCCCGGGTTCGATCAATTCACCCCTCCACTTT. Protein: CASTTPGSINSPLHF.